This T cell receptor (beta chain) was found in a study of T-cell reconstitution after alpha-beta-depleted transplantation in children. This clonotype was seen a few times. Its target is not known. A library of TCRbeta sequences, prepared with unique molecular identifiers, was generated. TCRdb used MiXCR to reprocess the PCR reads, holding one entry per CDR3 protein. The table includes about 440,000 distinct CDR3 sequences, 43% detected once. The study, taken as a whole, reports: It was newly produced T cells that mostly accounted for T-cell counts and diversity one year after transplant.

The input for sequencing was PBMCs, taken before TCRalphabeta/CD19-depleted stem cell transplant. The source of this sequence is a girl aged 2 to 10 with aplastic anemia, due to receive a stem cell transplant.

CDR3 sequence: CASSIDVGSPYEQYF. Here the CDR3 DNA reads TGTGCCAGTAGTATAGATGTCGGGTCCCCCTACGAGCAGTACTTC. The genes are TRBV19 and TRBJ2-7; D is undetermined. The germline V gene encodes CDR1 LNHDA and CDR2 SQIVND (reference sequence). V was cut by 0 bases and J by 2 bases, with 11 bases left in between. The CDR3 spans 15 residues.